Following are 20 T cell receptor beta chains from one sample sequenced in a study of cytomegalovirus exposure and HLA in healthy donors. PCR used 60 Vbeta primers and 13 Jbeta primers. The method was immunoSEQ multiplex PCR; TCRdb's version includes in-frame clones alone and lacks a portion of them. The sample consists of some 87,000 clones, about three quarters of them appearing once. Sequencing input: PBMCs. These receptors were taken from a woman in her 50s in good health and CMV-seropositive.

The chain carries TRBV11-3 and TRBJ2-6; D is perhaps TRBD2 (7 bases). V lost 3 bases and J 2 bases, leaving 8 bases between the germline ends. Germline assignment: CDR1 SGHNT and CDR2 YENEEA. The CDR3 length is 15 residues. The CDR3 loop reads CASSFGGPGANVLTF. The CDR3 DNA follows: TGTGCCAGCAGCTTCGGGGGGCCTGGGGCCAACGTCCTGACTTTC.

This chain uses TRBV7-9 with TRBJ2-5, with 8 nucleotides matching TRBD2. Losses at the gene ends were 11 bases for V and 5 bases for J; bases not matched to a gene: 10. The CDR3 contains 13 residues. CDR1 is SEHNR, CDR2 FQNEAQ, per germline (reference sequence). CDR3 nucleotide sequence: TGTGCCTGTCATCCCGGGGGGGTGGAGACCCAGTACTTC. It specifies CACHPGGVETQYF. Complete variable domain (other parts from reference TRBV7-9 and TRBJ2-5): DTGVSQNPRHKITKRGQNVTFRCDPISEHNRLYWYRQTLGQGPEFLTYFQNEAQLEKSRLLSDRFSAERPKGSFSTLEIQRTEQGDSAMYLCACHPGGVETQYFGPGTRLLVL.

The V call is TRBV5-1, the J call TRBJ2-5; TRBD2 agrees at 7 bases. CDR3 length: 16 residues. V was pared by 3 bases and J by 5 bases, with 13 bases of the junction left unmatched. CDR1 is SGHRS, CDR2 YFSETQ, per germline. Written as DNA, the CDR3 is TGCGCCAGCAGCTCCTCCTCGAGCGGGATAGGGGAGACCCAGTACTTC. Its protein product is CASSSSSSGIGETQYF. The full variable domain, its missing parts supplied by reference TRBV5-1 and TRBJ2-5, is KAGVTQTPRYLIKTRGQQVTLSCSPISGHRSVSWYQQTPGQGLQFLFEYFSETQRNKGNFPGRFSGRQFSNSRSEMNVSTLELGDSALYLCASSSSSSGIGETQYFGPGTRLLVL.

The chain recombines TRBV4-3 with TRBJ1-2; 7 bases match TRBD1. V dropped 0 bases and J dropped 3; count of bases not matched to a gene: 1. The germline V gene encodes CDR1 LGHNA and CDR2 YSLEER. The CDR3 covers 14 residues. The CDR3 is CASSQDQGDYGYTF. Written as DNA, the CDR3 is TGCGCCAGCAGCCAAGACCAGGGGGACTATGGCTACACCTTC.

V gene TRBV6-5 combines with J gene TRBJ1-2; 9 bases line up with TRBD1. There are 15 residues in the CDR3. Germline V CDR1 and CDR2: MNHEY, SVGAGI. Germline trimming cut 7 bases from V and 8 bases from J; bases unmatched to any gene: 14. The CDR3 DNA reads TGTGCCAGCACTCCCTCCGGGACAGGGACGAAAGGCTACACCTTC. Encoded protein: CASTPSGTGTKGYTF.

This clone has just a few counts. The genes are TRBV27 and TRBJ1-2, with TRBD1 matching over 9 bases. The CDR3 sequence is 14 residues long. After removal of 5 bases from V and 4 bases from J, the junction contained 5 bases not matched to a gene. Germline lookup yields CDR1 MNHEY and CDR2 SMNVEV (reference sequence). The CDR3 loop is CASSKGTGPYGYTF. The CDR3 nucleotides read TGTGCCAGCAGTAAGGGGACAGGGCCCTATGGCTACACCTTC.

The chain's CDR3 is CASSPPGFNQPQHF. In DNA, the CDR3 is TGTGCCAGCAGCCCCCCGGGGTTCAATCAGCCCCAGCATTTT. This rearrangement joins TRBV7-2 to TRBJ1-5, with D uncertain. Trimming removed 5 bases at V and 3 bases at J, with 11 bases between. The CDR3 length is 14 residues. Germline values: CDR1 SGHTA, CDR2 FQGNSA.

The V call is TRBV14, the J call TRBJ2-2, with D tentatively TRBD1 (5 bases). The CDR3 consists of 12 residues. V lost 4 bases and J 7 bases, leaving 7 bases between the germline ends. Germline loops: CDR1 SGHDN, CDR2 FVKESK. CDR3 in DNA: TGTGCCAGCAGCCCCAGGGTCGGGGAGCTGTTTTTT. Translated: CASSPRVGELFF.

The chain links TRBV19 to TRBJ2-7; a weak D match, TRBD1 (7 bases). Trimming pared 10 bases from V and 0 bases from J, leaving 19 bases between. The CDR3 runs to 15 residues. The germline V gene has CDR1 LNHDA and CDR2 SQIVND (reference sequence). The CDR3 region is CATQGEAPSSYEQYF. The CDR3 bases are TGTGCCACCCAGGGGGAGGCTCCGAGCTCCTACGAGCAGTACTTC.

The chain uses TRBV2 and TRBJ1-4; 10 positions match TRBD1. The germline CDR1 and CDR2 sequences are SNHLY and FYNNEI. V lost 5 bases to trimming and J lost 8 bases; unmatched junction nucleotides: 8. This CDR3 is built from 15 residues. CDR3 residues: CASSQTGGEGEKLFF. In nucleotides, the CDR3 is TGTGCCAGCAGTCAGACAGGGGGCGAGGGAGAAAAACTGTTTTTT.

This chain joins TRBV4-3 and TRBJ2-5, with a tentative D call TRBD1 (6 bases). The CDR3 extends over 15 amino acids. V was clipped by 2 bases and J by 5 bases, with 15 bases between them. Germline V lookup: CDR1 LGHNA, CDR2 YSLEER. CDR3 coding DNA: TGCGCCAGCAGCCAACAACAGGGTTTGGGGGAGACCCAGTACTTC. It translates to CASSQQQGLGETQYF.

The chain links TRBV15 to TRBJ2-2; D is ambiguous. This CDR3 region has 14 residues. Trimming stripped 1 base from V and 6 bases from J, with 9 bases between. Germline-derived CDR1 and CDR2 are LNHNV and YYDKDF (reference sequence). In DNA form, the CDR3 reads TGTGCCACCAGCAGAGGACTTGGTGCCGGGGAGCTGTTTTTT. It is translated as CATSRGLGAGELFF. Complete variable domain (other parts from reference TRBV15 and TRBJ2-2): DAMVIQNPRYQVTQFGKPVTLSCSQTLNHNVMYWYQQKSSQAPKLLFHYYDKDFNNEADTPDNFQSRRPNTSFCFLDIRSPGLGDTAMYLCATSRGLGAGELFFGEGSRLTVL.

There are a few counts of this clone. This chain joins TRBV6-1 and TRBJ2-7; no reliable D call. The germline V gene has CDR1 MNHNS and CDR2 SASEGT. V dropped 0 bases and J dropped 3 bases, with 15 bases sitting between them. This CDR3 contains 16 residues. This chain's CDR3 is CASSEASWASDYEQYF. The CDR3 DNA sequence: TGTGCCAGCAGTGAAGCGTCCTGGGCCTCCGACTACGAGCAGTACTTC.

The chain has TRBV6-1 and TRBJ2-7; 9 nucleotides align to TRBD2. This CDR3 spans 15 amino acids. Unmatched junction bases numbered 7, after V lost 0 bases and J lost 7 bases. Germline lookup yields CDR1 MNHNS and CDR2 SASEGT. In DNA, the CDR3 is TGTGCCAGCAGTGAAGCTGGTAGCGGGAGCTTTGAGCAGTACTTC. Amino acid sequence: CASSEAGSGSFEQYF.

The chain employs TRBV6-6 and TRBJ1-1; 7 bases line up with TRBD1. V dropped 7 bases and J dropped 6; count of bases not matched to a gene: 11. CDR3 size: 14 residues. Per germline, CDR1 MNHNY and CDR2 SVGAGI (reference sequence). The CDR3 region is CASTDSQGKPEAFF. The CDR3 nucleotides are TGTGCCAGCACCGACTCACAGGGGAAACCTGAAGCTTTCTTT.

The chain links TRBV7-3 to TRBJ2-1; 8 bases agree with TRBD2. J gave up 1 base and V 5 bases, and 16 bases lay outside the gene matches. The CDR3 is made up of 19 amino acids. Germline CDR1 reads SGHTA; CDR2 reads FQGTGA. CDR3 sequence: CASSHSSAGVIRSYNEQFF. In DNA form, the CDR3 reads TGTGCCAGCAGCCACTCCTCAGCGGGAGTAATTAGGTCCTACAATGAGCAGTTCTTC. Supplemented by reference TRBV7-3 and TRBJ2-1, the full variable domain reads GAGVSQTPSNKVTEKGKYVELRCDPISGHTALYWYRQSLGQGPEFLIYFQGTGAADDSGLPNDRFFAVRPEGSVSTLKIQRTERGDSAVYLCASSHSSAGVIRSYNEQFFGPGTRLTVL.

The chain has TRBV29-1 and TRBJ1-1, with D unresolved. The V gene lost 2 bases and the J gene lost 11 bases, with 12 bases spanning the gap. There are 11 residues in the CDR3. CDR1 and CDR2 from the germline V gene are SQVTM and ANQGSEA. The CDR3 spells CSVEIEAMAFF. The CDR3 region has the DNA TGCAGCGTTGAAATTGAGGCTATGGCTTTCTTT.

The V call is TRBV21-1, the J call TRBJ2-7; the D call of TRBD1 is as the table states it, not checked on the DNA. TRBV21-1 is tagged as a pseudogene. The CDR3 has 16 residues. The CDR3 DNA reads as TGTGCCAGCAGCAAAGGGCTCACAGGGTTCACCTACGAGCAGTACTTC. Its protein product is CASSKGLTGFTYEQYF.

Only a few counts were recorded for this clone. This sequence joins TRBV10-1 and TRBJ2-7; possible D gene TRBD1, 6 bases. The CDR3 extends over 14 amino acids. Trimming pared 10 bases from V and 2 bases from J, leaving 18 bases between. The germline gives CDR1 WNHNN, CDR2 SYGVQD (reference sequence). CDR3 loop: CATGSGVTPYEQYF. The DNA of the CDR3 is TGCGCCACCGGATCAGGGGTAACCCCCTACGAGCAGTACTTC.

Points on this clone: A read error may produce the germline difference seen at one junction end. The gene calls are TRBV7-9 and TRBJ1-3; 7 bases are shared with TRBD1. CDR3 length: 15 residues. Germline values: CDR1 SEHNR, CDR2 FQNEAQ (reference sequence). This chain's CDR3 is CSSSFADRVRHTIYF. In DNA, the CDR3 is TGTTCCAGCAGCTTCGCCGACAGGGTCAGACACACCATATATTTT.